This T cell receptor beta chain comes out of a study of Graves' ophthalmopathy and Graves' hyperthyroidism. This clonotype appeared many times. Newly diagnosed, the hyperthyroidism patients had under 2 months' duration and were aged 18 to 65. Exclusion covered patients with other autoimmune diseases or uncontrolled infections (as well as pregnancy or lactation). Clinical symptoms, serum thyroxine, TRAb, thyroid ultrasound and orbital computed tomography were relied on for diagnosis. V lost 3 bases, J lost 1 base, and 8 bases stayed unmatched. The CDR3 is 16 amino acids. CDR1 LNHDA and CDR2 SQIVND come from the germline V gene (reference sequence). RNA transcripts were the template, and TCR beta CDR3 regions were amplified from them. First-round RT-PCR relied on HTBI primers, and a second-round multiplex PCR came next. TCRdb processed the multiplex PCR reads anew with MiXCR; each CDR3 protein has one entry. The profile shows a few hundred thousand distinct CDR3 sequences, roughly 14% of them singletons.

Sequencing was done on a sample of peripheral blood. This chain uses TRBV19 with TRBJ2-7; 8 bases match TRBD1. This TCR came from a woman under 30 with stable Graves' hyperthyroidism. CDR3 region: CASSMLAGQASYEQYF. The CDR3 nucleotides read TGTGCCAGTAGTATGCTCGCGGGACAGGCTTCCTACGAGCAGTACTTC.